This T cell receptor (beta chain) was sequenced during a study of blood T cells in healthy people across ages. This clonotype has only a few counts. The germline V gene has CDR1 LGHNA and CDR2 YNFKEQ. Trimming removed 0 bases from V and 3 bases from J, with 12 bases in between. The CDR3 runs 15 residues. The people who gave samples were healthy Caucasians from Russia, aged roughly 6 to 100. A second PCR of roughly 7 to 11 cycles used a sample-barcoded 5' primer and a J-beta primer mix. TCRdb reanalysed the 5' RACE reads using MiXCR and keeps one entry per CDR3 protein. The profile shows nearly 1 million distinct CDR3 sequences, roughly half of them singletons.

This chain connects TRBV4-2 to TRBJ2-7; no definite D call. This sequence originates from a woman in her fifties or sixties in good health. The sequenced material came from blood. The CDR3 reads CASSQDVSRNYEQYF. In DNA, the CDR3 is TGTGCCAGCAGCCAAGATGTGTCCAGGAACTACGAGCAGTACTTC.